In its sample, the clone carrying this T cell receptor (beta chain) was seen many times. What it recognizes is unknown. This sample is part of a study of response to subunit inactivated influenza vaccine. The CDR3 is 13 amino acids. Per germline, CDR1 ENHRY and CDR2 SYGVKD. The V end was cut by 4 bases, the J end by 6 bases, with 10 bases between. Using its own MiXCR run on the RT-PCR reads, TCRdb lists one record per CDR3 protein. This table has about half a million distinct CDR3 sequences, over 9.5% appearing once. Whole-study findings and limits: Authors proposed each seasonal influenza vaccination draws in few new T cells.

The source is a man aged 50 to 59 who received an inactivated influenza vaccine. The chain links TRBV10-3 to TRBJ2-1; D is undetermined. Sequenced material: PBMCs from blood, taken roughly 45 days after vaccination. This CDR3 reads CAISVSGFNEQFF. CDR3 bases: TGTGCCATCAGTGTTTCGGGTTTCAATGAGCAGTTCTTC.